This T cell receptor beta chain is from a study of blood T cell repertoires in COVID-19. The CDR3 loop spans 13 amino acids. With 3 bases removed from V and 5 bases from J, the gap between germline ends came to 8 bases. TCRdb keeps only in-frame clones here, not all; method: immunoSEQ multiplex PCR. Of 270,000 or so clones in the sample, around 83% were seen once. Recruits, aged roughly 18 to 95 years, lived in 20 to 30 US areas. The sequencing sample was made of PBMCs or T cells enriched from blood (not recorded which). The sequence was collected from a woman aged 45-65 years who had been exposed to COVID-19. The chain has TRBV12-3 or TRBV12-4 and TRBJ1-5; the D gene is possibly TRBD1 (5 bases). CDR3 region: CASSLGLDQPQHF. The CDR3 DNA is TGTGCCAGCAGTTTGGGGCTAGATCAGCCCCAGCATTTT.